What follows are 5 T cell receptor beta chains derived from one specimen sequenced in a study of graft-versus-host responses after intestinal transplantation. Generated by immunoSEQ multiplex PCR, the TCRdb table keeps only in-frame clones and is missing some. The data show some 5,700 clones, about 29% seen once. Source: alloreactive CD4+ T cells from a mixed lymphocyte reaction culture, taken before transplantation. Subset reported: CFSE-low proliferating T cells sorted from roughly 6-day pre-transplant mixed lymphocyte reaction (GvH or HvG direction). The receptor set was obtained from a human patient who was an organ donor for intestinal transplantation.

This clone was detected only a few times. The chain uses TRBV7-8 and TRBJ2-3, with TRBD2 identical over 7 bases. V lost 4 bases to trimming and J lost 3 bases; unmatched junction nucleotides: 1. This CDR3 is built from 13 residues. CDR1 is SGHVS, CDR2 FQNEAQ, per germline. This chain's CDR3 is CASSSLATDTQYF. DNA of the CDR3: TGTGCCAGCAGCTCACTAGCGACAGATACGCAGTATTTT.

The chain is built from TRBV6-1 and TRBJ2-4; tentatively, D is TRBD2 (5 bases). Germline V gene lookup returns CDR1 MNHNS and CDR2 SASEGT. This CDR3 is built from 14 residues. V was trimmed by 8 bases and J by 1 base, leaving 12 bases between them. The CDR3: CASDSRGAKNIQYF. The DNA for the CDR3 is TGTGCCAGCGACTCCAGAGGGGCCAAAAACATTCAGTACTTC.

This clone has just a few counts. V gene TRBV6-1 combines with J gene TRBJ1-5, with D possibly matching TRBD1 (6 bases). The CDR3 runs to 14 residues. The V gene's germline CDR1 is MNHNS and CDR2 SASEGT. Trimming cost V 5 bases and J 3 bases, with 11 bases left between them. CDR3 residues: CASSSGQHNQPQHF. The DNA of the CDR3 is TGTGCCAGCAGTTCCGGACAGCACAATCAGCCCCAGCATTTT.

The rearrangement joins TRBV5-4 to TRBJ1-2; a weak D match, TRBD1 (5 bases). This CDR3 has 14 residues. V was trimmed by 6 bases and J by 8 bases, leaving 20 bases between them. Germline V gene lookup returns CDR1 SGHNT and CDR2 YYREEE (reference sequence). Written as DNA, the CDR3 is TGTGCCAGCACTCTGGCGGCCATAGAGGGGGGCTACACCTTC. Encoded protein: CASTLAAIEGGYTF.

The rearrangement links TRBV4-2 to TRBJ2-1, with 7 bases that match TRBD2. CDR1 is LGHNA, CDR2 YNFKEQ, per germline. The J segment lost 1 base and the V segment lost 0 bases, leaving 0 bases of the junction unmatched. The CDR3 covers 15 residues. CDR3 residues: CASSQDSGSYNEQFF. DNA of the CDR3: TGTGCCAGCAGCCAAGATAGCGGGTCCTACAATGAGCAGTTCTTC.